This entry concerns a single T cell receptor beta chain. What it binds is not known. V lost 1 base to trimming and J lost 5 bases, with 7 bases between them. This CDR3 has 13 residues. Germline CDR1 SGHDT, CDR2 YYEEEE. This record comes from a study of cytomegalovirus exposure and HLA in healthy donors. Study-level findings and limits: Across all donors, roughly uniform sequencing depth was an assumption of the presence/absence analyses. Researchers had no immune exposure information except CMV serostatus available. As was reported, the classifier diagnosed cytomegalovirus status with high specificity and sensitivity. With DRB1 most and HLA-C fewest, TCR association rates differed between HLA loci in a later analysis.

The PCR ran on 60 Vbeta and 13 Jbeta primers. Libraries were prepared by immunoSEQ multiplex PCR; TCRdb keeps only in-frame clonotypes and omits some of them. This table has fewer than 200,000 clones, 76% appearing once. Sequenced sample: PBMCs. The V and J genes are TRBV5-6 and TRBJ2-1; D is possibly TRBD1 (6 bases). This receptor was obtained from a female donor in good health and CMV-seronegative. The chain's CDR3 is CASSLTGNNEQFF. The CDR3 DNA sequence: TGTGCCAGCAGCTTGACAGGGAACAATGAGCAGTTCTTC.